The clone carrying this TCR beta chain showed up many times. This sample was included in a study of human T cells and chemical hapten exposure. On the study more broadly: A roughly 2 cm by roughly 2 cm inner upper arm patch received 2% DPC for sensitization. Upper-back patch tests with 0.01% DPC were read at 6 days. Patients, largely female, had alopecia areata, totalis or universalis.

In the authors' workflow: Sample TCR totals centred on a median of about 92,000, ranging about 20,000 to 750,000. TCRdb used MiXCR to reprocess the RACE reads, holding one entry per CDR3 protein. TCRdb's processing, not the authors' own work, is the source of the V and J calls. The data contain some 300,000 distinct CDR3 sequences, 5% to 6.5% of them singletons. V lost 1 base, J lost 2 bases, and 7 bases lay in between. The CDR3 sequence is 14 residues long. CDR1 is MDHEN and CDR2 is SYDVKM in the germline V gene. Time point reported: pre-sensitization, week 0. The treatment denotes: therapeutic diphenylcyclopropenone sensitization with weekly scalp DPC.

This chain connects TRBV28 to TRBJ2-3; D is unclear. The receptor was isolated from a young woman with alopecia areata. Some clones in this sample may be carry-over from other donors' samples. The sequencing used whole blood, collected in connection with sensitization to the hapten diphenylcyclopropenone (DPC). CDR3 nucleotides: TGTGCCAGCAGTTTATCAGTGGACACAGATACGCAGTATTTT. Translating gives CASSLSVDTDTQYF.